The 21 T cell receptor beta chains in this list originate from one sample, sequenced in a study of cytomegalovirus exposure and HLA in healthy donors. In the PCR, 60 Vbeta and 13 Jbeta primers were used. Produced via immunoSEQ multiplex PCR; TCRdb's table is partial and in-frame only. The profile covers about 160,000 clones, with 65% to 90% appearing a single time and approximately 11% taken by the ten largest. Sequenced: PBMCs. The receptors come from a man over 45 in good health and CMV-seropositive.

Only one count was recorded for this clone. One end of the junction varies from germline; a read error may be responsible. This rearrangement joins TRBV18 to TRBJ2-3, with a possible D match to TRBD1 (6 bases). This CDR3 contains 12 residues. Per germline, CDR1 KGHSH and CDR2 LQKENI. DNA for the CDR3: TGTGCCAGCTCACCCCCGGGACAAGTCGGGTCATTT. Translated, it gives CASSPPGQVGSF. Supplemented by reference TRBV18 and TRBJ2-3, the full variable domain reads NAGVMQNPRHLVRRRGQEARLRCSPMKGHSHVYWYRQLPEEGLKFMVYLQKENIIDESGMPKERFSAEFPKEGPSILRIQQVVRGDSAAYFCASSPPGQVGSFGPGTRLTVL.

CDR3 nucleotide sequence: TGTGCCAGCAGCGCCCGGACAGGGGGCGACTTTGGCTACACCTTC. Residues: CASSARTGGDFGYTF. The chain combines TRBV7-2 with TRBJ1-2, with 11 nucleotides matching TRBD1. The CDR3 has 15 residues. After removal of 5 bases from V and 7 bases from J, the junction contained 9 bases not matched to a gene. Germline CDR1 is SGHTA and CDR2 is FQGNSA.

The rearrangement uses TRBV9 and TRBJ1-6; 10 bases agree with TRBD1. The CDR3 has 14 residues. Losses at the gene ends were 4 bases for V and 10 bases for J; bases not matched to a gene: 5. The V gene's germline CDR1 is SGDLS and CDR2 YYNGEE. CDR3 amino acids: CASSSRDRGSPLHF. CDR3 nucleotide sequence: TGTGCCAGCAGCTCCCGGGACAGGGGATCACCCCTCCACTTT.

The V gene is TRBV13, the J gene TRBJ2-7, with D uncertain. The CDR3 loop spans 15 amino acids. V gave up 4 bases and J gave up 2 bases, with 15 bases separating them. Per germline, CDR1 PRHDT and CDR2 FYEKMQ (reference sequence). This CDR3 is CASSSTLEPTYEQYF. The CDR3 nucleotides read TGTGCCAGCAGCTCCACCCTAGAACCAACCTACGAGCAGTACTTC.

The chain uses TRBV27 and TRBJ2-1; possibly TRBD1 for D (6 bases). Trimming stripped 3 bases from V and 4 bases from J, with 10 bases between. The CDR3 has 14 amino acids. Germline V gene data show CDR1 as MNHEY and CDR2 as SMNVEV (reference sequence). In nucleotides, the CDR3 is TGTGCCAGCAGTTTCGGGACACCTTACAATGAGCAGTTCTTC. Protein: CASSFGTPYNEQFF.

This chain links TRBV19 with TRBJ2-5, with D possibly TRBD2 on 6 matching bases. The V and J ends lost 10 bases and 2 bases respectively, with 11 bases between them. This CDR3 contains 12 residues. Germline V gene sequence: CDR1 LNHDA, CDR2 SQIVND (reference sequence). CDR3 residues: CATRGIQETQYF. The CDR3 region has the DNA TGTGCCACCCGGGGGATTCAAGAGACCCAGTACTTC.

The chain is built from TRBV7-8 and TRBJ2-5, with 12 positions matching TRBD2. The J call is doubtful: the DNA matches TRBJ2-7 better. The CDR3 extends over 16 amino acids. The germline gives CDR1 SGHVS, CDR2 FQNEAQ. The CDR3 coding sequence is TGTGCCAGCAGCCCTAGCGGGGGGGCCTTGTCCTACGAGCAGTACTTC. Translation: CASSPSGGALSYEQYF.

This clone has just a few counts. This chain links TRBV23-1 with TRBJ2-7, with 7 bases identical to TRBD1. TRBV23-1 is sorted into the ORF group, with uncertain function. CDR3 length: 14 residues. J gave up 3 bases and V 4 bases, and 6 bases lay outside the gene matches. The CDR3 is CASSPAGGSYEQYF. The DNA for the CDR3 is TGCGCCAGCAGTCCGGCAGGGGGAAGCTACGAGCAGTACTTC.

This chain joins TRBV10-3 and TRBJ1-1, with D possibly TRBD1 on 6 matching bases. Germline V lookup: CDR1 ENHRY, CDR2 SYGVKD. The CDR3 length is 13 residues. Trimming pared 7 bases from V and 0 bases from J, leaving 9 bases between. The CDR3 spells CAIKTGLNTEAFF. In nucleotides, the CDR3 is TGTGCCATCAAAACAGGGTTGAACACTGAAGCTTTCTTT.

The chain combines TRBV7-2 with TRBJ1-1; D is perhaps TRBD1 (5 bases). Per the germline V gene, CDR1 is SGHTA and CDR2 is FQGNSA. The germline V and J ends were trimmed by 2 bases and 1 base, with 8 bases remaining between them. The CDR3 covers 14 residues. The CDR3 nucleotides are TGTGCCAGCAGCTTACTGGGGCCGAACACTGAAGCTTTCTTT. It is translated as CASSLLGPNTEAFF. The whole variable domain, filled in from reference TRBV7-2 and TRBJ1-1, reads GAGVSQSPSNKVTEKGKDVELRCDPISGHTALYWYRQSLGQGLEFLIYFQGNSAPDKSGLPSDRFSAERTGGSVSTLTIQRTQQEDSAVYLCASSLLGPNTEAFFGQGTRLTVV.

This chain connects TRBV28 to TRBJ2-3, with TRBD2 matching 10 bases. CDR3 size: 18 residues. CDR1 is MDHEN, CDR2 SYDVKM, per germline. J was trimmed by 3 bases and V by 5 bases; bases with no gene match: 14. The CDR3 DNA is TGTGCCAGCAGTCCGCCTGGCCCCCTAGCGGGAGTTACAGATACGCAGTATTTT. Its translation: CASSPPGPLAGVTDTQYF.

This clone was observed a single time. CDR3 loop: CASSSQGSVTDTQYF. The DNA of the CDR3 is TGCGCCAGCAGCTCACAGGGGAGTGTCACAGATACGCAGTATTTT. The chain links TRBV5-1 to TRBJ2-3; the match to TRBD1 covers 7 bases. CDR1 and CDR2 (germline): SGHRS, YFSETQ. V shed 3 bases and J 2 bases; nucleotides not matched to a gene: 6. This CDR3 has 15 amino acids.

The chain has TRBV4-3 and TRBJ1-2; 11 positions match TRBD1. V shed 1 base and J 2 bases; nucleotides not matched to a gene: 3. The germline CDR1 and CDR2 sequences are LGHNA and YSLEER. The CDR3 consists of 16 residues. CDR3 in amino acids: CASSQGTGGDNYGYTF. The CDR3 bases are TGCGCCAGCAGCCAAGGGACAGGGGGCGACAACTATGGCTACACCTTC.

The rearrangement joins TRBV5-6 to TRBJ1-5, with D possibly being TRBD1 (5 bases). The CDR3 has 13 residues. Germline assignment: CDR1 SGHDT and CDR2 YYEEEE. The germline V and J ends were trimmed by 4 bases and 4 bases, with 9 bases remaining between them. This CDR3 is CASSTGQNQPQHF. The CDR3 nucleotides read TGTGCCAGCAGCACAGGTCAGAATCAGCCCCAGCATTTT.

The chain employs TRBV19 and TRBJ2-1; 7 bases line up with TRBD2. The J segment lost 9 bases and the V segment lost 0 bases, leaving 8 bases of the junction unmatched. The germline gives CDR1 LNHDA, CDR2 SQIVND (reference sequence). This CDR3 contains 15 residues. The CDR3 DNA is TGTGCCAGTAGTATAGAGGGAGGGCCTCTTAGTGAGCAGTTCTTC. This translates into CASSIEGGPLSEQFF.

This clone has only one observation. This rearrangement joins TRBV9 to TRBJ2-5; possible D gene TRBD1, 5 bases. This CDR3 region has 15 residues. The V and J ends lost 0 bases and 5 bases respectively, with 14 bases between them. CDR1 SGDLS and CDR2 YYNGEE come from the germline V gene. CDR3 DNA: TGTGCCAGCAGCGTAGGCCCAGGGCAGGGCGAGACCCAGTACTTC. Translating it yields CASSVGPGQGETQYF.

The rearrangement uses TRBV30 and TRBJ2-2; D is undetermined. The V end was cut by 2 bases, the J end by 0 bases, with 4 bases between. Germline V gives CDR1 GTSNPN, CDR2 SVGIG (reference sequence). The CDR3 contains 13 residues. The CDR3 loop is CAWSFTNTGELFF. CDR3 DNA: TGTGCCTGGAGTTTTACGAACACCGGGGAGCTGTTTTTT.

The rearrangement links TRBV7-2 to TRBJ2-6; 8 nucleotides match TRBD2. With 2 bases clipped from V and 0 bases from J, the junction kept 3 bases outside the gene matches. This CDR3 spans 17 amino acids. Per germline, CDR1 SGHTA and CDR2 FQGNSA. The CDR3 DNA follows: TGTGCCAGCAGCTTATCCGGGGGGGCCTCTGGGGCCAACGTCCTGACTTTC. This encodes CASSLSGGASGANVLTF.

V and J are TRBV19 and TRBJ2-1; 7 bases are a match to TRBD1. The V gene end was trimmed by 5 bases and the J gene end by 3 bases; junction bases not matched to a gene: 1. The CDR3 consists of 13 residues. Germline CDR1 LNHDA, CDR2 SQIVND (reference sequence). The CDR3 sequence is CASSQGVYNEQFF. CDR3 coding DNA: TGTGCCAGTAGTCAGGGGGTCTACAATGAGCAGTTCTTC.

The chain employs TRBV13 and TRBJ2-1; 8 positions match TRBD1. Trimming at V came to 3 bases and at J to 6 bases, leaving 7 bases not matched to a gene. The germline V gene has CDR1 PRHDT and CDR2 FYEKMQ (reference sequence). The CDR3 loop spans 15 amino acids. In nucleotides, the CDR3 is TGTGCCAGCAGCTTCTCGGACAGGGTCTTCAATGAGCAGTTCTTC. This encodes CASSFSDRVFNEQFF.

CDR3 sequence (DNA): TGCGCCAGCAGCCAGGTTGGATCGACCGGGTACATGAACACTGAAGCTTTCTTT. Its protein product is CASSQVGSTGYMNTEAFF. V gene TRBV4-1 combines with J gene TRBJ1-1; no firm D call. The V end was cut by 3 bases, the J end by 0 bases, with 20 bases between. The CDR3 loop spans 18 amino acids. Germline V lookup: CDR1 MGHRA, CDR2 YSYEKL.